These 26 T cell receptor beta chains originate from one sample sequenced in a study of T cell changes during pregnancy in multiple sclerosis. The protocol was immunoSEQ multiplex PCR, while the TCRdb copy is restricted to in-frame clones and leaves out a portion. The sample carries 49,000 or so clones, roughly 94% recorded once. The sample in question was CD8+ T cells from peripheral blood mononuclear cells, obtained before pregnancy. Receptors originate from a female donor with multiple sclerosis, enrolled in a pregnancy study.

This clone was counted a few times. The chain recombines TRBV4-2 with TRBJ1-1, with 8 bases lining up with TRBD1. Germline V gives CDR1 LGHNA, CDR2 YNFKEQ. The CDR3 consists of 13 residues. V lost 1 base to trimming and J lost 6 bases; unmatched junction nucleotides: 1. The CDR3 here is CASSQGQGPEAFF. In DNA form, the CDR3 reads TGTGCCAGCAGCCAAGGACAGGGGCCTGAAGCTTTCTTT.

This chain joins TRBV19 and TRBJ1-1, with D perhaps TRBD1 (5 bases). Germline CDR1 is LNHDA and CDR2 is SQIVND (reference sequence). The CDR3 is 14 residues long. V was pared by 7 bases and J by 0 bases, with 12 bases between. The CDR3 DNA is TGTGCCAGTACCCCGGGGGTGATGAACACTGAAGCTTTCTTT. It translates to CASTPGVMNTEAFF. Filled out from reference TRBV19 and TRBJ1-1, the complete variable domain reads DGGITQSPKYLFRKEGQNVTLSCEQNLNHDAMYWYRQDPGQGLRLIYYSQIVNDFQKGDIAEGYSVSREKKESFPLTVTSAQKNPTAFYLCASTPGVMNTEAFFGQGTRLTVV.

The chain is built from TRBV27 and TRBJ2-1; TRBD2 agrees at 11 bases. CDR3 size: 17 residues. Per germline, CDR1 MNHEY and CDR2 SMNVEV (reference sequence). J was trimmed by 7 bases and V by 4 bases; bases with no gene match: 12. The CDR3 spells CASSSITSGSLRNEQFF. CDR3 coding DNA: TGTGCCAGCAGTTCGATTACTAGCGGGAGCCTTCGAAATGAGCAGTTCTTC.

The gene calls are TRBV13 and TRBJ2-1; 8 bases agree with TRBD1. Germline values: CDR1 PRHDT, CDR2 FYEKMQ (reference sequence). The junction had 8 bases not matched to a gene; V was cut back by 5 bases and J by 8 bases. The CDR3 has 14 residues. CDR3 in amino acids: CASSLDRGGHEQFF. CDR3 nucleotide sequence: TGTGCCAGCAGCCTCGACAGGGGCGGCCATGAGCAGTTCTTC.

The rearrangement links TRBV5-1 to TRBJ2-1, with 15 bases that match TRBD2. V gave up 2 bases and J gave up 8 bases; unmatched junction bases: 5. Germline values: CDR1 SGHRS, CDR2 YFSETQ. The CDR3 totals 16 residues. Here the CDR3 reads CASSFGTSGRFDEQFF. CDR3 nucleotide sequence: TGCGCCAGCAGCTTCGGGACTAGCGGGAGGTTCGATGAGCAGTTCTTC.

This clone was recorded once. J is TRBJ2-1 and V is TRBV5-1, with a tentative D call TRBD2 (5 bases). Between the trimmed V and J ends, which lost 0 bases and 2 bases, there was a span of 9 bases. The CDR3 runs 15 residues. Per germline, CDR1 SGHRS and CDR2 YFSETQ. CDR3 sequence: CASSLDGGPYNEQFF. The CDR3 coding sequence is TGCGCCAGCAGCTTGGATGGCGGGCCCTACAATGAGCAGTTCTTC. Based on the CDR3 plus reference TRBV5-1 and TRBJ2-1, the full variable domain is KAGVTQTPRYLIKTRGQQVTLSCSPISGHRSVSWYQQTPGQGLQFLFEYFSETQRNKGNFPGRFSGRQFSNSRSEMNVSTLELGDSALYLCASSLDGGPYNEQFFGPGTRLTVL.

The chain carries TRBV5-6 and TRBJ2-3; TRBD2 agrees at 10 bases. The germline V gene has CDR1 SGHDT and CDR2 YYEEEE. The trim removed 2 bases at V and 5 bases at J, leaving 2 bases unmatched. The CDR3 covers 14 residues. CDR3 sequence reads: CASSFRLAGDTQYF. DNA for the CDR3: TGTGCCAGCAGCTTTAGACTAGCGGGAGATACGCAGTATTTT.

This chain links TRBV27 with TRBJ1-2; tentatively, D is TRBD1 (5 bases). The CDR3 is made up of 13 amino acids. Trimming stripped 6 bases from V and 2 bases from J, with 10 bases between. Germline assignment: CDR1 MNHEY and CDR2 SMNVEV (reference sequence). The CDR3 DNA sequence: TGTGCCAGCAGCCTGGGGCGGAACTATGGCTACACCTTC. Its protein product is CASSLGRNYGYTF.

The rearrangement uses TRBV6-6 and TRBJ2-5, with TRBD1 identical over 12 bases. The CDR3 sequence is 16 residues long. Germline CDR1 MNHNY, CDR2 SVGAGI (reference sequence). V lost 4 bases and J lost 1; bases outside the gene matches: 4. CDR3 nucleotides: TGTGCCAGCAGTTCCCGGGACAGGGGGCCCCAAGAGACCCAGTACTTC. Translation gives CASSSRDRGPQETQYF.

This chain connects TRBV9 to TRBJ2-1; 12 nucleotides match TRBD2. With 4 bases clipped from V and 4 bases from J, the junction kept 3 bases outside the gene matches. The CDR3 contains 15 residues. CDR1 is SGDLS and CDR2 is YYNGEE in the germline V gene. CDR3 sequence (DNA): TGTGCCAGCAGCCTGACTAGCGGGGGTTACAATGAGCAGTTCTTC. It specifies CASSLTSGGYNEQFF.

The chain links TRBV4-2 to TRBJ2-1, with a tentative D call TRBD2 (6 bases). The V gene lost 11 bases and the J gene lost 9 bases, with 11 bases spanning the gap. The CDR3 extends over 10 amino acids. Germline CDR1 reads LGHNA; CDR2 reads YNFKEQ. For the CDR3, the DNA is TGTGCCGCTGGACTACTTGAGCAGTTCTTC. This translates into CAAGLLEQFF.

The J gene is TRBJ2-7, the V gene TRBV4-3; 8 bases are a match to TRBD2. Germline CDR1 and CDR2: LGHNA and YSLEER. V dropped 0 bases and J dropped 2; count of bases not matched to a gene: 9. The CDR3 has 17 residues. This CDR3 is CASSQEVEPSGPYEQYF. CDR3 sequence (DNA): TGCGCCAGCAGCCAAGAAGTCGAGCCTAGCGGGCCCTACGAGCAGTACTTC.

The J gene is TRBJ1-3, the V gene TRBV2; 7 nucleotides agree with TRBD1. Germline V CDR1 and CDR2: SNHLY, FYNNEI. CDR3 length equals 12 residues. The trim removed 10 bases at V and 4 bases at J, leaving 4 bases unmatched. CDR3 loop: CATMTGGNTIYF. The CDR3 DNA reads TGTGCCACTATGACAGGGGGAAACACCATATATTTT.

The V gene is TRBV27, the J gene TRBJ2-5; TRBD2 might be the D (7 bases). Trimming shortened V by 5 bases and J by 5 bases, and 24 bases separated the two germline ends. The CDR3 is 17 amino acids. Germline CDR1 MNHEY, CDR2 SMNVEV (reference sequence). The CDR3 DNA reads as TGTGCCAGCAGTATCCGGGCGGGGGCTTTAATGGAGGAGACCCAGTACTTC. Amino acids: CASSIRAGALMEETQYF.

The rearrangement uses TRBV19 and TRBJ1-1, with D tentatively TRBD1 (6 bases). Looked up from germline, CDR1 is LNHDA and CDR2 is SQIVND (reference sequence). Between the trimmed V and J ends, which lost 3 bases and 4 bases, there was a span of 12 bases. The CDR3 extends over 14 amino acids. The CDR3 DNA sequence: TGTGCCAGTAGTATGGGGGGGCTGGGCACTGAAGCTTTCTTT. It codes for CASSMGGLGTEAFF.

The gene calls are TRBV29-1 and TRBJ2-2; TRBD1 matches 8 bases. J gave up 0 bases and V 7 bases, and 10 bases lay outside the gene matches. The CDR3 sequence is 16 residues long. Germline V lookup: CDR1 SQVTM, CDR2 ANQGSEA. The CDR3 nucleotides are TGCAGCGCTTCCGGGACAGGACCCTCGAACACCGGGGAGCTGTTTTTT. The encoded protein is CSASGTGPSNTGELFF.

The chain couples TRBV29-1 to TRBJ2-1, with 7 bases aligning to TRBD2. The junction had 11 bases not matched to a gene; V was cut back by 7 bases and J by 2 bases. Germline V lookup: CDR1 SQVTM, CDR2 ANQGSEA. The CDR3 contains 15 residues. The CDR3 protein is CSASLRDYPYNEQFF. The CDR3 nucleotides are TGCAGCGCCTCCCTGCGGGACTACCCCTACAATGAGCAGTTCTTC.

The chain carries TRBV9 and TRBJ2-7, with 7 bases fitting TRBD1. J lost 3 bases, V lost 0 bases, and 3 bases had no gene match. Germline CDR1 reads SGDLS; CDR2 reads YYNGEE. The CDR3 length is 14 residues. The CDR3 coding sequence is TGTGCCAGCAGCGTAGGGGCAGGGGGCTACGAGCAGTACTTC. It is translated as CASSVGAGGYEQYF.

This clone appeared a single time. V gene TRBV7-2 combines with J gene TRBJ2-5; D might be TRBD2 (5 bases). This CDR3 has 13 residues. Trimming removed 11 bases from V and 1 base from J, with 14 bases in between. Germline loops: CDR1 SGHTA, CDR2 FQGNSA. The CDR3 DNA reads as TGTGCCTCCCGAGGGCGGGTCCAAGAGACCCAGTACTTC. Protein sequence: CASRGRVQETQYF.

V usage is TRBV7-9 and J usage is TRBJ2-3; D perhaps matches TRBD2 (5 bases). Germline V gene sequence: CDR1 SEHNR, CDR2 FQNEAQ (reference sequence). Trimming took off 6 bases at V and 7 bases at J, with 8 bases between the two ends. The CDR3 is made up of 11 amino acids. CDR3 sequence: CASSPTNTQYF. CDR3 bases: TGTGCCAGCAGTCCGACTAATACGCAGTATTTT.

The chain couples TRBV27 to TRBJ2-3, with 7 bases that match TRBD2. Looked up from germline, CDR1 is MNHEY and CDR2 is SMNVEV (reference sequence). Trimming removed 3 bases from V and 2 bases from J; junction bases left unmatched: 11. The CDR3 runs to 17 residues. For the CDR3, the DNA is TGTGCCAGCAGTTTTTCACCTAGCGGAACCCTCACAGATACGCAGTATTTT. Encoded protein: CASSFSPSGTLTDTQYF.

The CDR3 sequence is CASTLGGYNEKLFF. The CDR3 DNA sequence: TGTGCCAGCACCCTGGGGGGGTATAATGAAAAACTGTTTTTT. The chain carries TRBV7-9 and TRBJ1-4, with D maybe TRBD1 (5 bases). V was pared by 7 bases and J by 4 bases, with 13 bases between. Looked up from germline, CDR1 is SEHNR and CDR2 is FQNEAQ (reference sequence). CDR3 length: 14 residues.

This chain uses TRBV29-1 with TRBJ2-1, with 14 bases matching TRBD2. Per the germline V gene, CDR1 is SQVTM and CDR2 is ANQGSEA. J lost 7 bases, V lost 3 bases, and 5 bases had no gene match. The CDR3 has 15 amino acids. CDR3: CSVDIGLAGGNEQFF. DNA for the CDR3: TGCAGCGTTGATATCGGACTAGCGGGAGGAAATGAGCAGTTCTTC.

The chain recombines TRBV28 with TRBJ1-5, with D uncertain. The CDR3 consists of 17 residues. Germline CDR1 and CDR2: MDHEN and SYDVKM. Trimming pared 5 bases from V and 0 bases from J, leaving 17 bases between. In DNA form, the CDR3 reads TGTGCCAGCAGTGTTACGGGTCTGGGTTTTAGCAATCAGCCCCAGCATTTT. Translating it yields CASSVTGLGFSNQPQHF.

The V call is TRBV6-1, the J call TRBJ2-7, with 7 bases matching TRBD1. V trimming: 4 bases; J trimming: 2 bases; junction bases outside the gene matches: 14. Looked up from germline, CDR1 is MNHNS and CDR2 is SASEGT. The CDR3 has 17 amino acids. In nucleotides, the CDR3 is TGTGCCAGCAGTGGTGTAGGAACAGGGGCCCCCCCCTACGAGCAGTACTTC. It is translated as CASSGVGTGAPPYEQYF.

This chain connects TRBV6-4 to TRBJ1-1; D may be TRBD1 (5 bases). Trimming removed 6 bases from V and 0 bases from J, with 11 bases in between. Germline CDR1 and CDR2: MRHNA and SNTAGT. This CDR3 comprises 14 residues. CDR3 sequence reads: CASRQGAMNTEAFF. The CDR3 DNA reads as TGTGCCAGCAGGCAAGGGGCCATGAACACTGAAGCTTTCTTT.